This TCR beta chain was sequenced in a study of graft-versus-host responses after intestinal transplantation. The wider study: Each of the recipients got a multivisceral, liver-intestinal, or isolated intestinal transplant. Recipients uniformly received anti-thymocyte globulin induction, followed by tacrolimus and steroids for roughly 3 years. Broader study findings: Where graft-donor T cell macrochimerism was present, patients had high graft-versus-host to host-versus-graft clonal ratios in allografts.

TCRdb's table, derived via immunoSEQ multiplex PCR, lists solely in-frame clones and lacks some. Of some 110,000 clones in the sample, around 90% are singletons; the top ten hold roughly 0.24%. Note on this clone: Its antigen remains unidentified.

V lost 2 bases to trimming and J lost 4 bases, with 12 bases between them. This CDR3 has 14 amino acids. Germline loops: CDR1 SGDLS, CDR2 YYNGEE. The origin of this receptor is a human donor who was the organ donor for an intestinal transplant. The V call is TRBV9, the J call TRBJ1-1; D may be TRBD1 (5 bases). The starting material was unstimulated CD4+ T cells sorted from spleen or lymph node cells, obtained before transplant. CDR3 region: CASSVGVTGTEAFF. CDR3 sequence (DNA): TGTGCCAGCAGCGTGGGGGTCACCGGCACTGAAGCTTTCTTT.